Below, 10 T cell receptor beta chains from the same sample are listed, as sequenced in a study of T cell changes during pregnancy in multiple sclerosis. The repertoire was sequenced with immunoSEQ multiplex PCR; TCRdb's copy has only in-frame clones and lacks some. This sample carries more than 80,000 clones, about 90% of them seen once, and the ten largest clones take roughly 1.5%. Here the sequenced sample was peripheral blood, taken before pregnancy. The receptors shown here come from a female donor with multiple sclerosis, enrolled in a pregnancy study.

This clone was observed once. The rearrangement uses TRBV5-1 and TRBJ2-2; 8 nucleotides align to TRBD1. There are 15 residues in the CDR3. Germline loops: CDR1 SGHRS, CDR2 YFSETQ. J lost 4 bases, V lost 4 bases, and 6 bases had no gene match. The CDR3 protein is CASSQGDRITGELFF. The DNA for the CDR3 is TGCGCCAGCAGCCAAGGGGACAGGATCACCGGGGAGCTGTTTTTT. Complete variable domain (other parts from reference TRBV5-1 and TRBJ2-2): KAGVTQTPRYLIKTRGQQVTLSCSPISGHRSVSWYQQTPGQGLQFLFEYFSETQRNKGNFPGRFSGRQFSNSRSEMNVSTLELGDSALYLCASSQGDRITGELFFGEGSRLTVL.

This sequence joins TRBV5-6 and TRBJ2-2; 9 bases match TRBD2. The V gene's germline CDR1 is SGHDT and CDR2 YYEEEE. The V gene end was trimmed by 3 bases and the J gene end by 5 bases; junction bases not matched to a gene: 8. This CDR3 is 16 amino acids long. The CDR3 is CASSSLAGVVTGELFF. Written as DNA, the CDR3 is TGTGCCAGCAGCTCGTTAGCGGGAGTCGTGACCGGGGAGCTGTTTTTT.

CDR3 sequence reads: CASSNKLAGGSYNEQFF. CDR3 coding DNA: TGTGCCAGCAGCAACAAACTAGCGGGAGGGTCGTACAATGAGCAGTTCTTC. The chain couples TRBV13 to TRBJ2-1, with 13 bases identical to TRBD2. Germline trimming cut 5 bases from V and 4 bases from J; bases unmatched to any gene: 8. Germline loops: CDR1 PRHDT, CDR2 FYEKMQ (reference sequence). The length of the CDR3 is 17 residues. The complete variable domain, with remaining parts taken from reference TRBV13 and TRBJ2-1, reads AAGVIQSPRHLIKEKRETATLKCYPIPRHDTVYWYQQGPGQDPQFLISFYEKMQSDKGSIPDRFSAQQFSDYHSELNMSSLELGDSALYFCASSNKLAGGSYNEQFFGPGTRLTVL.

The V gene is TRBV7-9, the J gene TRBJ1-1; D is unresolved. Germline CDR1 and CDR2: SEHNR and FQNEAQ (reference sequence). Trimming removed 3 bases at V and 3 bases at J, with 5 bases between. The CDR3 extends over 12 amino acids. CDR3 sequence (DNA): TGTGCCAGCAGCTTTCGGGACACTGAAGCTTTCTTT. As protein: CASSFRDTEAFF.

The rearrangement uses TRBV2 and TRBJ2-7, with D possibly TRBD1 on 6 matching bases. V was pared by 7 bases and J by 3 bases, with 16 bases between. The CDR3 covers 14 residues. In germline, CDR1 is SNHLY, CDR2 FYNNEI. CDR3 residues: CASNKEGGNYEQYF. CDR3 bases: TGTGCCAGCAATAAGGAAGGGGGTAACTACGAGCAGTACTTC. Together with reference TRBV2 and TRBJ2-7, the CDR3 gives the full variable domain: EPEVTQTPSHQVTQMGQEVILRCVPISNHLYFYWYRQILGQKVEFLVSFYNNEISEKSEIFDDQFSVERPDGSNFTLKIRSTKLEDSAMYFCASNKEGGNYEQYFGPGTRLTVT.

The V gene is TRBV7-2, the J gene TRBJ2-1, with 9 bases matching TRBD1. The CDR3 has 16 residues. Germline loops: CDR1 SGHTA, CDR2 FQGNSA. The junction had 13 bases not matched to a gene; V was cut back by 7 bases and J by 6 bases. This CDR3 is CASTSTGGQGSNEQFF. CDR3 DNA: TGTGCCAGCACCTCCACTGGGGGACAGGGTTCCAATGAGCAGTTCTTC.

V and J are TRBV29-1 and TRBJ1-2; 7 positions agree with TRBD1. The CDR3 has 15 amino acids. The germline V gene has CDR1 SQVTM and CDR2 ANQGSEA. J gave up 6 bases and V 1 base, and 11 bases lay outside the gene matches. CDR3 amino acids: CSVEALRYRGDGYTF. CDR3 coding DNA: TGCAGCGTTGAAGCCTTGCGTTACAGGGGTGATGGCTACACCTTC.

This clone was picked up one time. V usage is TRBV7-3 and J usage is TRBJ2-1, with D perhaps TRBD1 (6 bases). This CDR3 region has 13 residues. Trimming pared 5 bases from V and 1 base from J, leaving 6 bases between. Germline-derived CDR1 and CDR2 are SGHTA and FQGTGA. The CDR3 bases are TGTGCCAGCAGCCAGGGGTCCTACAATGAGCAGTTCTTC. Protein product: CASSQGSYNEQFF.

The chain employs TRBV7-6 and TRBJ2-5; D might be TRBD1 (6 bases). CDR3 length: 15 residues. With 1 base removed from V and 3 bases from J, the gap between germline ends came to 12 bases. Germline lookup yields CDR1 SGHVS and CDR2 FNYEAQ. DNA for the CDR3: TGTGCCAGCAGCTTAGGCGGGTGGACAGAAGAGACCCAGTACTTC. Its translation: CASSLGGWTEETQYF.

The CDR3: CASTPTSGHYEQYF. The CDR3 nucleotides read TGTGCCAGCACCCCCACTAGCGGACACTACGAGCAGTACTTC. J is TRBJ2-7 and V is TRBV7-8, with TRBD2 identical over 8 bases. There are 14 residues in the CDR3. Germline CDR1 is SGHVS and CDR2 is FQNEAQ. After removal of 7 bases from V and 3 bases from J, the junction contained 8 bases not matched to a gene. Filled out from reference TRBV7-8 and TRBJ2-7, the complete variable domain reads GAGVSQSPRYKVAKRGQDVALRCDPISGHVSLFWYQQALGQGPEFLTYFQNEAQLDKSGLPSDRFFAERPEGSVSTLKIQRTQQEDSAVYLCASTPTSGHYEQYFGPGTRLTVT.